This entry lists 25 T cell receptor beta chains sequenced from one sample in a study of cytomegalovirus exposure and HLA in healthy donors. Sequencing used immunoSEQ multiplex PCR; TCRdb keeps in-frame clones, though not all of them. Of approximately 56,000 clones in the sample, roughly 92% were seen once. Sequencing was carried out using PBMCs. All receptors derive from a man aged 18 to 35 in good health and CMV-seronegative.

This clone was found once. The V call is TRBV7-6, the J call TRBJ1-5, with D maybe TRBD1 (6 bases). The CDR3 loop spans 16 amino acids. Trimming removed 6 bases from V and 2 bases from J, with 17 bases in between. Germline CDR1 SGHVS, CDR2 FNYEAQ. CDR3: CASSPAGAGGNQPQHF. In DNA form, the CDR3 reads TGTGCCAGCAGTCCCGCGGGGGCTGGTGGCAATCAGCCCCAGCATTTT.

This chain links TRBV9 with TRBJ2-1; TRBD2 aligns across 14 bases. CDR3 length: 17 residues. V lost 0 bases and J lost 5; bases outside the gene matches: 4. In germline, CDR1 is SGDLS, CDR2 YYNGEE. CDR3 sequence: CASSVAGGLAGDNEQFF. In DNA form, the CDR3 reads TGTGCCAGCAGCGTAGCGGGGGGACTAGCGGGAGACAATGAGCAGTTCTTC.

The chain links TRBV18 to TRBJ2-3; maybe TRBD2 (6 bases). Deletions cut 2 bases from V and 0 bases from J, with 9 bases between. CDR1 and CDR2 from the germline V gene are KGHSH and LQKENI. The length of the CDR3 is 15 residues. CDR3 region: CASSPGGASTDTQYF. DNA for the CDR3: TGTGCCAGCTCACCAGGCGGGGCGAGCACAGATACGCAGTATTTT.

V is TRBV18 and J is TRBJ2-7; the D gene is possibly TRBD1 (5 bases). Trimming took off 3 bases at V and 1 base at J, with 16 bases between the two ends. CDR1 is KGHSH, CDR2 LQKENI, per germline. This CDR3 contains 16 residues. In DNA form, the CDR3 reads TGTGCCAGCTCACCGCGAGAAGGGGTGGGGTCCTACGAGCAGTACTTC. Translation gives CASSPREGVGSYEQYF.

The chain links TRBV7-2 to TRBJ2-7; TRBD1 aligns across 7 bases. Germline V lookup: CDR1 SGHTA, CDR2 FQGNSA. The CDR3 has 14 amino acids. Trimming took 4 bases from V and 1 from J; bases not matched to a gene: 4. CDR3 loop: CASSSRDSSYEQYF. DNA of the CDR3: TGTGCCAGCAGCTCCCGGGACAGTTCCTACGAGCAGTACTTC. Drawing the rest from reference TRBV7-2 and TRBJ2-7, the complete variable domain is GAGVSQSPSNKVTEKGKDVELRCDPISGHTALYWYRQSLGQGLEFLIYFQGNSAPDKSGLPSDRFSAERTGGSVSTLTIQRTQQEDSAVYLCASSSRDSSYEQYFGPGTRLTVT.

The sample holds one count of this clone. This chain joins TRBV28 and TRBJ2-7; TRBD1 is a possible D gene (6 bases). CDR1 and CDR2 (germline): MDHEN, SYDVKM. CDR3 length: 14 amino acids. V lost 4 bases and J 0 bases, leaving 10 bases between the germline ends. As DNA, the CDR3 is TGTGCCAGCAGTTCAGGGGACATCTCCTACGAGCAGTACTTC. Translation gives CASSSGDISYEQYF.

This rearrangement joins TRBV11-2 to TRBJ1-1; weak D call: TRBD1 (6 bases). Deletions cut 5 bases from V and 2 bases from J, with 12 bases between. This CDR3 is 14 amino acids long. Germline assignment: CDR1 SGHAT and CDR2 FQNNGV. The CDR3 sequence: CASSRGHQNTEAFF. CDR3 sequence (DNA): TGTGCCAGCAGCCGGGGACACCAAAACACTGAAGCTTTCTTT.

This rearrangement joins TRBV13 to TRBJ2-1; 10 nucleotides align to TRBD2. The germline CDR1 and CDR2 sequences are PRHDT and FYEKMQ (reference sequence). The CDR3 is 14 residues long. V dropped 7 bases and J dropped 1; count of bases not matched to a gene: 1. CDR3 coding DNA: TGTGCCAGCATGACTAGCGGGTCCTACAATGAGCAGTTCTTC. It codes for CASMTSGSYNEQFF.

The CDR3 DNA is TGTGCCAGCAGTGAAGGCGGCGAGCTAGCTGTTGTGGACACTGAAGCTTTCTTT. This translates into CASSEGGELAVVDTEAFF. V is TRBV6-1 and J is TRBJ1-1; D not certain. There are 18 residues in the CDR3. Germline CDR1 and CDR2: MNHNS and SASEGT. V lost 1 base and J 3 bases, leaving 21 bases between the germline ends.

This chain connects TRBV7-2 to TRBJ2-3; D gene ambiguous. The CDR3 runs 12 residues. With 1 base removed from V and 4 bases from J, the gap between germline ends came to 3 bases. The germline gives CDR1 SGHTA, CDR2 FQGNSA. The CDR3 region has the DNA TGTGCCAGCAGCTTAGTATCAGATACGCAGTATTTT. Protein product: CASSLVSDTQYF. Combining the CDR3 with reference TRBV7-2 and TRBJ2-3 gives the whole variable domain GAGVSQSPSNKVTEKGKDVELRCDPISGHTALYWYRQSLGQGLEFLIYFQGNSAPDKSGLPSDRFSAERTGGSVSTLTIQRTQQEDSAVYLCASSLVSDTQYFGPGTRLTVL.

This chain links TRBV23-1 with TRBJ1-1; TRBD1 is a possible D gene (5 bases). TRBV23-1 is identified as an open reading frame with a role that is uncertain. The CDR3 runs to 13 residues. With 0 bases removed from V and 5 bases from J, the gap between germline ends came to 7 bases. The CDR3 protein is CASSQSGETEAFF. The CDR3 DNA follows: TGCGCCAGCAGTCAATCAGGGGAAACTGAAGCTTTCTTT.

The chain carries TRBV7-2 and TRBJ2-7, with D maybe TRBD1 (5 bases). Trimming took 1 base from V and 6 from J, leaving 13 bases between them. Germline V CDR1 and CDR2: SGHTA, FQGNSA. This CDR3 contains 14 residues. The DNA for the CDR3 is TGTGCCAGCAGCTTAGAGCAGGGCGACGGCGAGCAGTACTTC. Protein: CASSLEQGDGEQYF.

The chain combines TRBV11-2 with TRBJ2-7; D uncertain. CDR1 and CDR2 from the germline V gene are SGHAT and FQNNGV. The CDR3 runs to 13 residues. The V end was cut by 5 bases, the J end by 3 bases, with 11 bases between. The CDR3 DNA reads TGTGCCAGCAGCCCTCGACACGGCTACGAGCAGTACTTC. Encoded protein: CASSPRHGYEQYF. Drawing the rest from reference TRBV11-2 and TRBJ2-7, the complete variable domain is EAGVAQSPRYKIIEKRQSVAFWCNPISGHATLYWYQQILGQGPKLLIQFQNNGVVDDSQLPKDRFSAERLKGVDSTLKIQPAKLEDSAVYLCASSPRHGYEQYFGPGTRLTVT.

This clone appeared a few times. This rearrangement joins TRBV5-1 to TRBJ1-2; TRBD1 matches 7 bases. Trimming took 5 bases from V and 6 from J; bases not matched to a gene: 7. The length of the CDR3 is 13 residues. From germline, CDR1 is SGHRS and CDR2 YFSETQ. CDR3 protein: CASSPIQGDGYTF. The CDR3 DNA reads TGCGCCAGCAGTCCGATTCAGGGGGATGGCTACACCTTC. The full variable domain, with the rest looked up from reference TRBV5-1 and TRBJ1-2, is KAGVTQTPRYLIKTRGQQVTLSCSPISGHRSVSWYQQTPGQGLQFLFEYFSETQRNKGNFPGRFSGRQFSNSRSEMNVSTLELGDSALYLCASSPIQGDGYTFGSGTRLTVV.

The chain carries TRBV5-6 and TRBJ2-1, with D maybe TRBD1 (6 bases). Germline CDR1 SGHDT, CDR2 YYEEEE. Between the trimmed V and J ends, which lost 0 bases and 5 bases, there was a span of 12 bases. This CDR3 is built from 15 residues. This CDR3 is CASSLAGTQHNEQFF. The CDR3 nucleotides are TGTGCCAGCAGCTTGGCCGGGACACAGCACAATGAGCAGTTCTTC. Supplemented by reference TRBV5-6 and TRBJ2-1, the full variable domain reads DAGVTQSPTHLIKTRGQQVTLRCSPKSGHDTVSWYQQALGQGPQFIFQYYEEEERQRGNFPDRFSGHQFPNYSSELNVNALLLGDSALYLCASSLAGTQHNEQFFGPGTRLTVL.

The chain has TRBV2 and TRBJ1-2; TRBD1 aligns across 10 bases. The V gene end was trimmed by 3 bases and the J gene end by 7 bases; junction bases not matched to a gene: 2. Germline lookup yields CDR1 SNHLY and CDR2 FYNNEI. The CDR3 is 13 residues long. This chain's CDR3 is CASSEDRGGGYTF. CDR3 nucleotide sequence: TGTGCCAGCAGTGAGGACAGGGGGGGTGGCTACACCTTC.

The J gene is TRBJ2-2, the V gene TRBV27, with 11 bases matching TRBD2. J lost 0 bases, V lost 4 bases, and 13 bases had no gene match. The V gene's germline CDR1 is MNHEY and CDR2 SMNVEV (reference sequence). The CDR3 consists of 20 residues. DNA of the CDR3: TGTGCCAGCAGTTCGCCCCCCACTAGCGGGAGTGGGGCGAACACCGGGGAGCTGTTTTTT. This encodes CASSSPPTSGSGANTGELFF.

The chain combines TRBV19 with TRBJ2-7; tentative D call: TRBD1 (6 bases). The CDR3 is 16 residues long. CDR1 is LNHDA and CDR2 is SQIVND in the germline V gene (reference sequence). V gave up 3 bases and J gave up 0 bases, with 15 bases separating them. The CDR3 DNA reads as TGTGCCAGTAGTATGCGTGGGGGCCAGAACTCCTACGAGCAGTACTTC. It translates to CASSMRGGQNSYEQYF.

The chain uses TRBV28 and TRBJ2-7, with 7 bases matching TRBD1. V dropped 8 bases and J dropped 3; count of bases not matched to a gene: 4. The germline V gene has CDR1 MDHEN and CDR2 SYDVKM. The CDR3 covers 12 residues. CDR3 DNA: TGTGCCAGCGTTGGACAGGACTACGAGCAGTACTTC. This gives the protein CASVGQDYEQYF.

The V and J genes are TRBV14 and TRBJ2-2; a weak D match, TRBD2 (5 bases). CDR1 is SGHDN and CDR2 is FVKESK in the germline V gene. The V gene lost 1 base and the J gene lost 0 bases, with 9 bases spanning the gap. This CDR3 is 16 amino acids long. The CDR3 DNA reads TGTGCCAGCAGCCAAGTAACCGGGGCGAACACCGGGGAGCTGTTTTTT. This sequence encodes CASSQVTGANTGELFF. Looking up the rest from reference TRBV14 and TRBJ2-2 gives the full variable domain: EAGVTQFPSHSVIEKGQTVTLRCDPISGHDNLYWYRRVMGKEIKFLLHFVKESKQDESGMPNNRFLAERTGGTYSTLKVQPAELEDSGVYFCASSQVTGANTGELFFGEGSRLTVL.

The CDR3 spells CASTTDNDEQYF. As DNA, the CDR3 is TGTGCCAGCACGACGGACAATGACGAGCAGTACTTC. This sequence joins TRBV27 and TRBJ2-7, with a weak D call TRBD1 (5 bases). The CDR3 covers 12 residues. Trimming left V 7 bases short and J 5 bases short, with 12 bases between. From germline, CDR1 is MNHEY and CDR2 SMNVEV (reference sequence).

This chain connects TRBV5-1 to TRBJ2-5; TRBD2 matches 9 bases. Per the germline V gene, CDR1 is SGHRS and CDR2 is YFSETQ. V lost 1 base, J lost 2 bases, and 21 bases stayed unmatched. CDR3 size: 21 residues. This chain's CDR3 is CASSLRSLQGRGLAVQETQYF. The CDR3 coding sequence is TGCGCCAGCAGCTTGCGGTCCTTGCAGGGTAGGGGACTAGCCGTACAAGAGACCCAGTACTTC.

V is TRBV28 and J is TRBJ2-7; 7 bases fit TRBD2. The V gene end was trimmed by 4 bases and the J gene end by 3 bases; junction bases not matched to a gene: 3. The CDR3 extends over 13 amino acids. The germline gives CDR1 MDHEN, CDR2 SYDVKM. The chain's CDR3 is CASSYAGVYEQYF. The CDR3 DNA is TGTGCCAGCAGTTATGCGGGAGTCTACGAGCAGTACTTC.

This clone has only a few counts. The V gene is TRBV6-1, the J gene TRBJ2-1, with 7 bases fitting TRBD2. V lost 2 bases and J lost 10; bases outside the gene matches: 11. The CDR3 length is 15 residues. In germline, CDR1 is MNHNS, CDR2 SASEGT. CDR3 in DNA: TGTGCCAGCAGTGAAATGGGGGAGGGGTTAGGGGAGCAGTTCTTC. Its protein is CASSEMGEGLGEQFF.

As regards this clone: Sequence at one end of the junction differs from germline and may be a read error. This chain's CDR3 is CASSYDGWDSYGYIF. The CDR3 bases are TGTGCCAGCAGTTACGATGGATGGGACAGCTATGGCTACATCTTC. The V call is TRBV6-5, the J call TRBJ1-2; 7 nucleotides line up with TRBD1. CDR3 size: 15 residues. Germline V gene lookup returns CDR1 MNHEY and CDR2 SVGAGI.